These T cell receptor beta chains were read from a single sample in a study of a mutant IDH1 vaccine in newly diagnosed glioma. Measured with immunoSEQ multiplex PCR; TCRdb has only the in-frame clones, and not every one. This sample yields about 44,000 clones, of which around 93% are seen a single time; less than 5% belongs to the top ten. Their antigens are not known. This sample comprised PBMCs, obtained from a glioma patient whose treatment included an IDH1 peptide vaccine. These receptor sequences come from a man aged 50-60 years with glioma. Each CDR3 is given with its conserved first and last residue. Each record gives: J gene, clone size, D gene, V gene, CDR3 protein, CDR3 DNA. A D gene is named only where the DNA matches it firmly. The size entry is marked missing in some rows and otherwise reads once, few, many or a size class.

j_call: TRBJ1-1
clone_size: -
d_call: -
v_call: TRBV30
cdr3_aa: CAWSDPRQGIGEAFF
cdr3_nt: TGTGCCTGGAGTGATCCTAGGCAGGGAATCGGTGAAGCTTTCTTT

j_call: TRBJ2-2
clone_size: -
d_call: TRBD1
v_call: TRBV7-9
cdr3_aa: CASKTGTGETGELFF
cdr3_nt: TGTGCCAGCAAAACCGGGACAGGGGAAACCGGGGAGCTGTTTTTT

j_call: TRBJ1-2
clone_size: -
d_call: -
v_call: TRBV6-6
cdr3_aa: CASRQEYGYTF
cdr3_nt: TGTGCCAGCAGGCAAGAATACGGCTACACCTTC

j_call: TRBJ1-2
clone_size: -
d_call: TRBD1
v_call: TRBV6-1
cdr3_aa: CASGYRTGGYTF
cdr3_nt: TGTGCCAGTGGATACCGGACAGGAGGCTACACCTTC

j_call: TRBJ2-3
clone_size: -
d_call: TRBD2
v_call: TRBV6-1
cdr3_aa: CASRGKRGLTDTQYF
cdr3_nt: TGTGCCAGCAGGGGAAAGCGGGGCCTCACAGATACGCAGTATTTT

j_call: TRBJ1-1
clone_size: -
d_call: -
v_call: TRBV27
cdr3_aa: CASTKGRNMNTEAFF
cdr3_nt: TGTGCCAGTACAAAGGGACGGAACATGAACACTGAAGCTTTCTTT

j_call: TRBJ1-5
clone_size: -
d_call: -
v_call: TRBV27
cdr3_aa: CASSFRANNQPQHF
cdr3_nt: TGTGCCAGCAGTTTCAGGGCGAACAATCAGCCCCAGCATTTT

j_call: TRBJ2-7
clone_size: once
d_call: TRBD2
v_call: TRBV10-3
cdr3_aa: CAISTNSGRAGEQYF
cdr3_nt: TGTGCCATCAGTACCAATAGCGGGAGGGCTGGCGAGCAGTACTTC

j_call: TRBJ2-7
clone_size: -
d_call: TRBD2
v_call: TRBV7-6
cdr3_aa: CASSLERSGSPYEQYF
cdr3_nt: TGTGCCAGCAGCTTAGAGAGGAGCGGGAGCCCCTACGAGCAGTACTTC

j_call: TRBJ2-2
clone_size: -
d_call: TRBD1
v_call: TRBV5-6
cdr3_aa: CASSSSGTGNTGELFF
cdr3_nt: TGTGCCAGCAGCTCCTCCGGGACAGGCAACACCGGGGAGCTGTTTTTT

j_call: TRBJ2-5
clone_size: -
d_call: TRBD1
v_call: TRBV13
cdr3_aa: CASSNRDRGFQETQYF
cdr3_nt: TGTGCCAGCAGCAACCGGGACAGGGGCTTCCAAGAGACCCAGTACTTC

j_call: TRBJ2-5
clone_size: few
d_call: -
v_call: TRBV7-2
cdr3_aa: CASSDRGGRETQYF
cdr3_nt: TGTGCCAGCAGCGACCGAGGGGGAAGGGAGACCCAGTACTTC

j_call: TRBJ1-3
clone_size: -
d_call: -
v_call: TRBV19
cdr3_aa: CASHGEEIISSGNTIYF
cdr3_nt: TGTGCCAGCCATGGGGAGGAGATCATTAGCTCTGGAAACACCATATATTTT

j_call: TRBJ1-2
clone_size: -
d_call: TRBD1
v_call: TRBV7-9
cdr3_aa: CASSGGTGGYKGGYTF
cdr3_nt: TGTGCCAGCAGCGGTGGGACAGGGGGCTATAAGGGAGGCTACACCTTC

j_call: TRBJ2-7
clone_size: -
d_call: -
v_call: TRBV7-9
cdr3_aa: CASSPLRDRVYEQYF
cdr3_nt: TGTGCCAGCAGCCCCCTGCGGGACAGAGTCTACGAGCAGTACTTC

j_call: TRBJ2-1
clone_size: -
d_call: -
v_call: TRBV21-1
cdr3_aa: CASSKVVRGSEQFF
cdr3_nt: TGTGCCAGCAGCAAAGTGGTCCGAGGGAGCGAGCAGTTCTTC

j_call: TRBJ2-5
clone_size: -
d_call: TRBD2
v_call: TRBV18
cdr3_aa: CASSRTSGTETQYF
cdr3_nt: TGTGCCAGCTCACGGACTAGCGGAACTGAGACCCAGTACTTC

j_call: TRBJ1-6
clone_size: once
d_call: -
v_call: TRBV19
cdr3_aa: CASSPYRIRSYNSPLHF
cdr3_nt: TGTGCCAGTAGTCCGTACCGGATTCGGTCCTATAATTCACCCCTCCACTTT

j_call: TRBJ1-5
clone_size: once
d_call: TRBD1
v_call: TRBV5-6
cdr3_aa: CASSLRTGGWSNQPQHF
cdr3_nt: TGTGCCAGCAGCCTTAGGACAGGGGGGTGGAGCAATCAGCCCCAGCATTTT

j_call: TRBJ1-1
clone_size: -
d_call: TRBD1
v_call: TRBV15
cdr3_aa: CATSSIRTGEDTEAFF
cdr3_nt: TGTGCCACCAGCTCGATCAGGACAGGGGAGGATACTGAAGCTTTCTTT

j_call: TRBJ2-7
clone_size: -
d_call: -
v_call: TRBV5-1
cdr3_aa: CASSYRGHEQYF
cdr3_nt: TGCGCCAGCAGCTACCGGGGCCACGAGCAGTACTTC

j_call: TRBJ1-5
clone_size: once
d_call: TRBD1
v_call: TRBV19
cdr3_aa: CASSKDRGSNQPQHF
cdr3_nt: TGTGCCAGTAGTAAGGACAGGGGAAGCAATCAGCCCCAGCATTTT